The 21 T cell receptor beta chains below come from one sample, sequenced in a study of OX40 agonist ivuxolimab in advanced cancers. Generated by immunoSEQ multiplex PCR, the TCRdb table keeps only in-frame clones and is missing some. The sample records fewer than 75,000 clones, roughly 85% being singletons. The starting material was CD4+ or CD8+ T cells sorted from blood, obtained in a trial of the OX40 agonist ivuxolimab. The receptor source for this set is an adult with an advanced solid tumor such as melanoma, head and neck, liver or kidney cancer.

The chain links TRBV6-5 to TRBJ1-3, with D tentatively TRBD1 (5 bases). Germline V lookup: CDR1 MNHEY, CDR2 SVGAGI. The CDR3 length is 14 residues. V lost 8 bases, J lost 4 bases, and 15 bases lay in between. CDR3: CASRIRVGGNTIYF. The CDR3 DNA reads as TGTGCCAGCCGAATCAGGGTCGGCGGAAACACCATATATTTT.

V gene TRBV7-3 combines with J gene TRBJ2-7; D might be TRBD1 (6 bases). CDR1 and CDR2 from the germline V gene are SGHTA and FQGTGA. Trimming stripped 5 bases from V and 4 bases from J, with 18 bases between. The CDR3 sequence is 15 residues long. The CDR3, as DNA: TGTGCCAGCAGCCCCAGACAGGATCGTTTGTACGAGCAGTACTTC. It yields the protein CASSPRQDRLYEQYF.

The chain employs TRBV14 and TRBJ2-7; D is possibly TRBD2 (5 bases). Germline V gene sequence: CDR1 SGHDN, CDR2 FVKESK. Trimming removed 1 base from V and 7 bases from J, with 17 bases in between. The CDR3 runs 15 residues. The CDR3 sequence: CASSQVGRGFEEQYF. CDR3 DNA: TGTGCCAGCAGCCAAGTAGGGAGAGGGTTCGAGGAGCAGTACTTC.

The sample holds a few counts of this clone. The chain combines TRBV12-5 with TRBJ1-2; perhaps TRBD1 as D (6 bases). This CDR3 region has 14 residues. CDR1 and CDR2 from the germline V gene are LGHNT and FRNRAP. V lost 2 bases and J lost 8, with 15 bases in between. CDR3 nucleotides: TGTGCTAGTGGTTTGTCCAGGGGTATTGGAGGCTACACCTTC. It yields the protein CASGLSRGIGGYTF.

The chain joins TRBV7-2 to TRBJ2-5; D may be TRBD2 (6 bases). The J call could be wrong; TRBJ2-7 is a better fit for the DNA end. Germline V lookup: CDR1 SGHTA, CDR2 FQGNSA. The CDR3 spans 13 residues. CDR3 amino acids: CASSLVGGYEQYF. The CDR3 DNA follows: TGTGCCAGCAGCTTAGTGGGGGGCTACGAGCAGTACTTC.

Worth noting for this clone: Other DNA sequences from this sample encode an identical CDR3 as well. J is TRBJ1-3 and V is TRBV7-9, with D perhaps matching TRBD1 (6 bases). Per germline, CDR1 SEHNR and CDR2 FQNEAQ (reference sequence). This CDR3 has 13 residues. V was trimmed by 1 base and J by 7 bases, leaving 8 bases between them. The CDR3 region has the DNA TGTGCCAGCAGCTTAGGAGGGGGGAACACCATATATTTT. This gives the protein CASSLGGGNTIYF.

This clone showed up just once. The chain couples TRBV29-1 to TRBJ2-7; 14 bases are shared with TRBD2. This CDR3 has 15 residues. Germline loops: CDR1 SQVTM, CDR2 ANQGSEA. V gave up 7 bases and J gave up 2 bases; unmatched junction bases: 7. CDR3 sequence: CSARLAGGPTYEQYF. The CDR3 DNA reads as TGCAGCGCCAGACTAGCGGGAGGGCCGACCTACGAGCAGTACTTC.

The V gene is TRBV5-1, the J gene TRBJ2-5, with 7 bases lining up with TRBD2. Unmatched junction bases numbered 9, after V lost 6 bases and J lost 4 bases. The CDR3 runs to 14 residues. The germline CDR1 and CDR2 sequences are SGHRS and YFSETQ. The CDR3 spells CASTREAVPETQYF. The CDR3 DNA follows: TGCGCCAGCACCCGGGAGGCGGTTCCAGAGACCCAGTACTTC.

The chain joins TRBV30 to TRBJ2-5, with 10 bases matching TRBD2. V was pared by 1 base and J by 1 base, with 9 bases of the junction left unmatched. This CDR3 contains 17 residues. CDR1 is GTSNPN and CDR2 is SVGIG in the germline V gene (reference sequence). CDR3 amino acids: CAWSGGVAGGFQETQYF. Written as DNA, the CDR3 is TGTGCCTGGAGTGGGGGGGTAGCGGGAGGATTCCAAGAGACCCAGTACTTC.

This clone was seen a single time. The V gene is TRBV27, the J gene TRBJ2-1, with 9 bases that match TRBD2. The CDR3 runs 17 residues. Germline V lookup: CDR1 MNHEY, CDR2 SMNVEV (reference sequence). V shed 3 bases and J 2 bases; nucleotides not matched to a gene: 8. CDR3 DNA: TGTGCCAGCAGTTTTAGGGCTAGCGGGATAACCTACAATGAGCAGTTCTTC. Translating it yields CASSFRASGITYNEQFF.

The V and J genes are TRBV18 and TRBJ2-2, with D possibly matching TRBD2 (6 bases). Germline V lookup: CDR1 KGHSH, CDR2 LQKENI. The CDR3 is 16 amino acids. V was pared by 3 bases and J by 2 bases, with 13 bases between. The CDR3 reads CASSPLGRSNTGELFF. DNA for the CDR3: TGTGCCAGCTCACCGTTGGGGAGGAGCAACACCGGGGAGCTGTTTTTT.

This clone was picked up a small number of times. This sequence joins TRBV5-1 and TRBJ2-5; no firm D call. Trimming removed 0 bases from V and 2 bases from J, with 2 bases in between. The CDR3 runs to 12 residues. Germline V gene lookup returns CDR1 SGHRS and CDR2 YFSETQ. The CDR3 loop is CASSLDQETQYF. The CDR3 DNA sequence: TGCGCCAGCAGCTTGGATCAAGAGACCCAGTACTTC.

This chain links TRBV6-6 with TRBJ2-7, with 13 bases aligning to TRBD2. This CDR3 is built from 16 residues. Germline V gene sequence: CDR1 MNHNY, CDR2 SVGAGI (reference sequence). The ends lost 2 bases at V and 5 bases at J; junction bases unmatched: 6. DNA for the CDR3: TGTGCCAGCAGTTACCCGGGACTAGCGGGAACCAACGAGCAGTACTTC. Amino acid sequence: CASSYPGLAGTNEQYF.

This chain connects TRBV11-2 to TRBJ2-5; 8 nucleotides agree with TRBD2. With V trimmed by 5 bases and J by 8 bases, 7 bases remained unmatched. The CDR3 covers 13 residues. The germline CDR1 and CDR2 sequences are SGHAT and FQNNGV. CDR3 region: CASSAPGLGTQYF. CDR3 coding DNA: TGTGCCAGCAGCGCTCCGGGACTAGGTACCCAGTACTTC.

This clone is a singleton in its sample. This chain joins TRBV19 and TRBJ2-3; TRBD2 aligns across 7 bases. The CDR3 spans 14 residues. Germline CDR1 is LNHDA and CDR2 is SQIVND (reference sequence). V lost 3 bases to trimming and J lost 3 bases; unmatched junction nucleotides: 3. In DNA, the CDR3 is TGTGCCAGTAGTATCAGCGGGAAGACAGATACGCAGTATTTT. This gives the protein CASSISGKTDTQYF.

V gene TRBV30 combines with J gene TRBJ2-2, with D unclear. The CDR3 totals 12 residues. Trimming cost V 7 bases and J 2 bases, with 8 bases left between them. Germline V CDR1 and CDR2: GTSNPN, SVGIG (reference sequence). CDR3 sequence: CAFSQNTGELFF. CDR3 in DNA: TGTGCCTTTTCCCAAAACACCGGGGAGCTGTTTTTT. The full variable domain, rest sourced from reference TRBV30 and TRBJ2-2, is SQTIHQWPATLVQPVGSPLSLECTVEGTSNPNLYWYRQAAGRGLQLLFYSVGIGQISSEVPQNLSASRPQDRQFILSSKKLLLSDSGFYLCAFSQNTGELFFGEGSRLTVL.

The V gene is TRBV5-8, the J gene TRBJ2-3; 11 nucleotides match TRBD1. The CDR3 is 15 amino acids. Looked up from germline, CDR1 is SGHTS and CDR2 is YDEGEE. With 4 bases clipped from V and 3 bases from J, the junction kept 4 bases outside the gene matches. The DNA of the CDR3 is TGTGCCAGCAGCCGCGGACAGGGGGCAACAGATACGCAGTATTTT. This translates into CASSRGQGATDTQYF.

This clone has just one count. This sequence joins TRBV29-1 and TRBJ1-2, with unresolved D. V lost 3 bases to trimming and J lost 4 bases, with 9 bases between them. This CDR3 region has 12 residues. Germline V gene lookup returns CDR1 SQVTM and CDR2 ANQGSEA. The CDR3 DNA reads TGCAGCGTTGACCCCGGGCTCTATGGCTACACCTTC. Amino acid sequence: CSVDPGLYGYTF.

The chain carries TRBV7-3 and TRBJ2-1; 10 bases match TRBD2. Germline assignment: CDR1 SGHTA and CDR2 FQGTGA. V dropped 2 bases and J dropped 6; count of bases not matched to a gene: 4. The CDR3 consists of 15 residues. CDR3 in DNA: TGTGCCAGCAGCTTACTGCCTAGCGGGAGCAATGAGCAGTTCTTC. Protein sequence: CASSLLPSGSNEQFF.

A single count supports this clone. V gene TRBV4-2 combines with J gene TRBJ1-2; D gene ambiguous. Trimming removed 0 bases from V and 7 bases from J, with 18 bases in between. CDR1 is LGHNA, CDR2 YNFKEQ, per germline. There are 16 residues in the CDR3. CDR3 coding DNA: TGTGCCAGCAGCCAAGAATGGCAGATAAAGGTCGCTGGCTACACCTTC. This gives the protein CASSQEWQIKVAGYTF.

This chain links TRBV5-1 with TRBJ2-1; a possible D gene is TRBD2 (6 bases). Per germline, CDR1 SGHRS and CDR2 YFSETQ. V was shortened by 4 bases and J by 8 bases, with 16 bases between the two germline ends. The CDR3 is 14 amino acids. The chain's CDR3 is CASSIRPGDHEQFF. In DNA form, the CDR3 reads TGCGCCAGCAGCATCCGGCCGGGGGACCATGAGCAGTTCTTC.